This TCR beta chain is drawn from a study of brain metastases from non-small cell lung cancer. General observations from the study: Brain metastases shared most TCR repertoire with primaries, with sparse T cells.

From germline, CDR1 is WNHNN and CDR2 SYGVQD (reference sequence). V shed 1 base and J shed 1 base, with 7 bases lying between them. The CDR3 runs 14 residues. Of note for this clone: No antigen is known for it.

TCRdb's table, derived via immunoSEQ multiplex PCR, lists solely in-frame clones and lacks some. This sample has about 690 clones, with 92% found just once. Sequencing was done on a sample of tissue from a brain metastasis. V usage is TRBV10-1 and J usage is TRBJ1-1; D possibly corresponds to TRBD1 (6 bases). The TCR originated in a donor over 35 with non-small cell lung cancer. CDR3 region: CASSEYRENTEAFF. DNA of the CDR3: TGCGCCAGCAGTGAGTACAGGGAGAACACTGAAGCTTTCTTT.